These 30 T cell receptor beta chains originate from one sample sequenced in a study of CD8 T cells in Susac syndrome. RNA totalling 0.5 to 1 ug underwent reverse transcription with random hexamers. TCRdb re-called the immunoSEQ multiplex PCR reads through MiXCR, storing one row per CDR3 protein. In the table there are approximately 120,000 distinct CDR3 sequences, just over 90% of which are singletons. Sequences were obtained from CD8+ T cells from PBMCs. These receptor sequences come from a human donor with multiple sclerosis.

V gene TRBV14 combines with J gene TRBJ2-2; tentative D call: TRBD2 (5 bases). The CDR3 sequence is 13 residues long. V was pared by 1 base and J by 7 bases, with 7 bases between. Germline V gene sequence: CDR1 SGHDN, CDR2 FVKESK. CDR3 DNA sequence: TGTGCCAGCAGCCAAGTGGCGGGCGGGGAGCTGTTTTTT. It yields the protein CASSQVAGGELFF.

The V gene is TRBV12-5, the J gene TRBJ1-3; 8 bases map to TRBD1. The length of the CDR3 is 16 residues. Losses at the gene ends were 3 bases for V and 0 bases for J; bases not matched to a gene: 4. Germline V CDR1 and CDR2: LGHNT, FRNRAP. The CDR3 here is CASGLDRGLSGNTIYF. CDR3 nucleotide sequence: TGTGCTAGTGGTTTAGACAGGGGCCTCTCTGGAAACACCATATATTTT.

The CDR3 nucleotides read TGTGCCAGCAGCTTGGCGTCTCGCGGGAGGATGAACACCGGGGAGCTGTTTTTT. Amino acid sequence: CASSLASRGRMNTGELFF. V and J are TRBV11-2 and TRBJ2-2, with 8 positions matching TRBD2. This CDR3 region has 18 residues. CDR1 is SGHAT and CDR2 is FQNNGV in the germline V gene. V shed 3 bases, J shed 1 base, and the junction held 10 bases outside the gene matches.

The rearrangement joins TRBV7-3 to TRBJ2-7; D is perhaps TRBD2 (6 bases). The CDR3 consists of 13 residues. Per germline, CDR1 SGHTA and CDR2 FQGTGA. V shed 2 bases and J shed 5 bases, with 10 bases lying between them. CDR3 protein: CASSLGGFHEQYF. The CDR3 DNA reads TGTGCCAGCAGCTTAGGAGGGTTCCACGAGCAGTACTTC.

The chain recombines TRBV27 with TRBJ2-1; 7 nucleotides line up with TRBD2. This CDR3 spans 14 amino acids. Germline V gene lookup returns CDR1 MNHEY and CDR2 SMNVEV (reference sequence). V trimming: 4 bases; J trimming: 3 bases; junction bases outside the gene matches: 3. CDR3 bases: TGTGCCAGCAGTTGGGGGGGGAACTACAATGAGCAGTTCTTC. Protein sequence: CASSWGGNYNEQFF.

The chain is built from TRBV6-5 and TRBJ2-2; 9 bases map to TRBD2. CDR1 is MNHEY, CDR2 SVGAGI, per germline. V gave up 2 bases and J gave up 6 bases; unmatched junction bases: 10. This CDR3 is built from 17 residues. CDR3 nucleotides: TGTGCCAGCAGTTACCTGAGCGGGAGGAGGAAGTCCGGGGAGCTGTTTTTT. The encoded protein is CASSYLSGRRKSGELFF.

This sequence joins TRBV12-3 or TRBV12-4 and TRBJ2-1; 7 bases fit TRBD2. This CDR3 comprises 14 residues. Trimming removed 3 bases from V and 4 bases from J; junction bases left unmatched: 3. The DNA for the CDR3 is TGTGCCAGCAGTTTTCGGGGGGATTACAATGAGCAGTTCTTC. This codes for CASSFRGDYNEQFF.

The V call is TRBV30, the J call TRBJ1-5, with D perhaps TRBD1 (5 bases). The V end was cut by 3 bases, the J end by 1 base, with 16 bases between. CDR3 length: 16 amino acids. In germline, CDR1 is GTSNPN, CDR2 SVGIG (reference sequence). As DNA, the CDR3 is TGTGCCTGGAGCCCCGGGGGTCCTCTCAGCAATCAGCCCCAGCATTTT. This translates into CAWSPGGPLSNQPQHF.

The rearrangement uses TRBV25-1 and TRBJ2-5; unclear D gene. V was shortened by 4 bases and J by 6 bases, with 9 bases between the two germline ends. The CDR3 has 12 residues. Germline CDR1 MGHDK, CDR2 SYGVNS. CDR3 region: CASSAPRKTQYF. The CDR3 nucleotides are TGTGCCAGCAGTGCCCCCAGGAAGACCCAGTACTTC. Based on the CDR3 plus reference TRBV25-1 and TRBJ2-5, the full variable domain is EADIYQTPRYLVIGTGKKITLECSQTMGHDKMYWYQQDPGMELHLIHYSYGVNSTEKGDLSSESTVSRIRTEHFPLTLESARPSHTSQYLCASSAPRKTQYFGPGTRLLVL.

The chain recombines TRBV9 with TRBJ2-3; D might be TRBD2 (6 bases). This CDR3 spans 16 amino acids. V dropped 4 bases and J dropped 7 bases, with 22 bases sitting between them. The germline gives CDR1 SGDLS, CDR2 YYNGEE. Here the CDR3 DNA reads TGTGCCAGCAGCTTAGAGGAGGGGCTCCTTGGAAATACGCAGTATTTT. This codes for CASSLEEGLLGNTQYF. The full variable domain, its missing parts supplied by reference TRBV9 and TRBJ2-3, is DSGVTQTPKHLITATGQRVTLRCSPRSGDLSVYWYQQSLDQGLQFLIQYYNGEERAKGNILERFSAQQFPDLHSELNLSSLELGDSALYFCASSLEEGLLGNTQYFGPGTRLTVL.

This rearrangement joins TRBV9 to TRBJ2-2, with no clear D. Germline values: CDR1 SGDLS, CDR2 YYNGEE. The CDR3 is made up of 14 amino acids. V lost 0 bases to trimming and J lost 4 bases, with 7 bases between them. The CDR3 protein is CASSVASGTGELFF. The CDR3 coding sequence is TGTGCCAGCAGCGTAGCCTCGGGCACCGGGGAGCTGTTTTTT.

The rearrangement links TRBV6-2 or TRBV6-3 to TRBJ1-4; D ambiguous. Trimming stripped 6 bases from V and 7 bases from J, with 12 bases between. The CDR3 sequence is 13 residues long. Looked up from germline, CDR1 is MNHEY and CDR2 is SVGEGT. DNA of the CDR3: TGTGCCAGCAGCCCCGGGCGGGCTGAAAAACTGTTTTTT. Residues: CASSPGRAEKLFF.

V usage is TRBV7-9 and J usage is TRBJ2-7; no firm D call. The CDR3 loop spans 13 amino acids. Trimming took off 1 base at V and 4 bases at J, with 8 bases between the two ends. Germline CDR1 is SEHNR and CDR2 is FQNEAQ (reference sequence). Here the CDR3 DNA reads TGTGCCAGCAGCTTAGTAGGCCATTACGAGCAGTACTTC. Translation gives CASSLVGHYEQYF.

The chain is built from TRBV7-3 and TRBJ2-1; 7 bases align to TRBD2. Germline V gives CDR1 SGHTA, CDR2 FQGTGA. V lost 3 bases, J lost 5 bases, and 7 bases stayed unmatched. CDR3 length: 15 amino acids. CDR3 amino acids: CASSFGSGRNNEQFF. CDR3 coding DNA: TGTGCCAGCAGCTTCGGTAGCGGGCGAAACAATGAGCAGTTCTTC.

V gene TRBV27 combines with J gene TRBJ1-2, with 7 bases matching TRBD1. CDR1 MNHEY and CDR2 SMNVEV come from the germline V gene (reference sequence). The J segment lost 7 bases and the V segment lost 6 bases, leaving 17 bases of the junction unmatched. CDR3 length equals 16 residues. DNA of the CDR3: TGTGCCAGCAGACTTACCCCGACAGGGCGGGTAGGTGGCTACACCTTC. Its translation is CASRLTPTGRVGGYTF.

This clonotype was counted once. This chain links TRBV15 with TRBJ1-2; TRBD1 matches at 9 bases. CDR1 is LNHNV, CDR2 YYDKDF, per germline (reference sequence). This CDR3 comprises 16 residues. Trimming at V came to 0 bases and at J to 8 bases, leaving 10 bases not matched to a gene. CDR3 in DNA: TGTGCCACCAGCAGAGATCGGTACAGGGGGCTAAGAGGCTACACCTTC. Protein sequence: CATSRDRYRGLRGYTF.

The chain uses TRBV15 and TRBJ2-3; tentatively, D is TRBD2 (5 bases). V was trimmed by 0 bases and J by 14 bases, leaving 24 bases between them. CDR1 and CDR2 from the germline V gene are LNHNV and YYDKDF (reference sequence). The CDR3 runs 16 residues. CDR3 bases: TGTGCCACCAGCAGAGAGCCTAGCCGACGTCAAGCCGCGGGGTATTTT. Its translation is CATSREPSRRQAAGYF.

This clonotype was counted between two and nine times. The CDR3 sequence: CASSFPTGQRYTGELFF. The CDR3 DNA reads TGTGCCAGCAGTTTTCCGACAGGGCAACGGTACACCGGGGAGCTGTTTTTT. The rearrangement joins TRBV12-3 or TRBV12-4 to TRBJ2-2; 7 bases fit TRBD1. The trim removed 3 bases at V and 3 bases at J, leaving 10 bases unmatched. The CDR3 is made up of 17 amino acids.

This chain connects TRBV24-1 to TRBJ2-6, with 7 bases identical to TRBD1. This CDR3 spans 20 amino acids. The junction had 16 bases not matched to a gene; V was cut back by 6 bases and J by 0 bases. The germline CDR1 and CDR2 sequences are KGHDR and SFDVKD. In DNA form, the CDR3 reads TGTGCCACCAGTACCAAAAGAGGCTACAGGGGTTCCTCTGGGGCCAACGTCCTGACTTTC. Its protein is CATSTKRGYRGSSGANVLTF.

The genes are TRBV15 and TRBJ2-7; 8 positions agree with TRBD1. V lost 1 base to trimming and J lost 6 bases; unmatched junction nucleotides: 5. There are 14 residues in the CDR3. Per the germline V gene, CDR1 is LNHNV and CDR2 is YYDKDF (reference sequence). The CDR3 reads CATSRVDRDSEQYF. The CDR3 DNA reads as TGTGCCACCAGCAGAGTGGACAGGGACTCCGAGCAGTACTTC.

This sequence joins TRBV7-9 and TRBJ2-2, with D tentatively TRBD1 or TRBD2 (5 bases each). Germline V gives CDR1 SEHNR, CDR2 FQNEAQ (reference sequence). Trimming removed 5 bases at V and 6 bases at J, with 10 bases between. The CDR3 runs to 13 residues. CDR3 DNA sequence: TGTGCCAGCAGCCTGGGGACGGCCGGGGAGCTGTTTTTT. As protein: CASSLGTAGELFF.

V is TRBV7-8 and J is TRBJ2-3; the match to TRBD2 covers 13 bases. The CDR3 consists of 17 residues. In germline, CDR1 is SGHVS, CDR2 FQNEAQ. V dropped 6 bases and J dropped 3; count of bases not matched to a gene: 9. The CDR3 region has the DNA TGTGCCAGCAGTTTCGGACTAGCGGGAGTGTTAACAGATACGCAGTATTTT. As protein: CASSFGLAGVLTDTQYF.

This chain connects TRBV23-1 to TRBJ2-5; 9 positions agree with TRBD1. TRBV23-1 is designated an ORF whose function remains uncertain. J was trimmed by 4 bases and V by 6 bases; bases with no gene match: 15. This CDR3 region has 17 residues. Here the CDR3 reads CASRINPPTGGGETQYF. The CDR3 DNA follows: TGCGCCAGCAGAATAAACCCACCGACAGGGGGAGGAGAGACCCAGTACTTC.

The chain employs TRBV10-2 and TRBJ1-2; 11 nucleotides agree with TRBD1. Germline values: CDR1 WSHSY, CDR2 SAAADI. The CDR3 length is 16 residues. V shed 4 bases, J shed 3 bases, and the junction held 7 bases outside the gene matches. As DNA, the CDR3 is TGCGCCAGCAGTGCCCGACGGGGACAGGGGGACTATGGCTACACCTTC. Translating it yields CASSARRGQGDYGYTF.

The V gene is TRBV11-1, the J gene TRBJ2-6, with D maybe TRBD1 (6 bases). The CDR3 covers 18 residues. Germline values: CDR1 SGHAT, CDR2 FQDESV (reference sequence). V lost 0 bases, J lost 1 base, and 13 bases lay in between. The CDR3 region is CASSLAAAGVSGANVLTF. DNA for the CDR3: TGTGCCAGCAGCTTAGCGGCAGCAGGGGTATCTGGGGCCAACGTCCTGACTTTC.

This chain connects TRBV9 to TRBJ2-7; D might be TRBD1 (6 bases). The CDR3 consists of 15 residues. Per the germline V gene, CDR1 is SGDLS and CDR2 is YYNGEE. The V gene lost 3 bases and the J gene lost 7 bases, with 20 bases spanning the gap. Here the CDR3 reads CASSAGQSVSREQYF. CDR3 coding DNA: TGTGCCAGCAGCGCCGGACAGTCCGTGTCTCGAGAGCAGTACTTC.

This chain connects TRBV3-1 to TRBJ2-1; 10 bases line up with TRBD2. The CDR3 covers 19 residues. The V gene's germline CDR1 is LGHDT and CDR2 YNNKEL (reference sequence). V was pared by 1 base and J by 2 bases, with 11 bases of the junction left unmatched. CDR3 sequence reads: CASSQGPSGGPSPYNEQFF. In DNA, the CDR3 is TGTGCCAGCAGCCAAGGCCCTAGCGGGGGACCGTCGCCCTACAATGAGCAGTTCTTC.

This chain connects TRBV24-1 to TRBJ2-5; D uncertain. Trimming cost V 3 bases and J 5 bases, with 9 bases left between them. CDR3 length equals 13 residues. The germline V gene has CDR1 KGHDR and CDR2 SFDVKD. The CDR3 DNA reads TGTGCCACCAGTGATCCTTTTGGGGAGACCCAGTACTTC. Its translation is CATSDPFGETQYF.

The chain carries TRBV20-1 and TRBJ2-7; TRBD2 might be the D (5 bases). V lost 0 bases and J 1 base, leaving 13 bases between the germline ends. The CDR3 extends over 15 amino acids. CDR1 is DFQATT and CDR2 is SNEGSKA in the germline V gene (reference sequence). For the CDR3, the DNA is TGCAGTGCTAGAGATAAACACAGCGGTTCCTACGAGCAGTACGTC. Translation: CSARDKHSGSYEQYV.

The rearrangement joins TRBV9 to TRBJ2-6; no clear D. The CDR3 is 14 residues long. Deletions cut 6 bases from V and 2 bases from J, with 9 bases between. Looked up from germline, CDR1 is SGDLS and CDR2 is YYNGEE. The chain's CDR3 is CASTDMTGANVLTF. The CDR3 region has the DNA TGTGCCAGCACCGACATGACTGGGGCCAACGTCCTGACTTTC.